This T cell receptor (beta chain) was profiled in a study of read filtering for tumor transcriptome and immune sequencing. Background on the study: Revised staging placed about 8 patients in R-ISS I, 15 to 20 in II, six or seven in III. After DNase treatment, RNA was made into whole-transcriptome libraries.

The library was built from around 400 ng RNA with molecular barcoded adaptors for alpha/delta and beta/gamma chains. From the reads, TCRdb called clonotypes with MiXCR, one entry per CDR3 protein. The data hold roughly 69,000 distinct CDR3 sequences, with approximately 15% observed a single time. V shed 3 bases, J shed 0 bases, and the junction held 0 bases outside the gene matches. CDR1 and CDR2 (germline): MNHEY, SMNVEV (reference sequence). This CDR3 has 14 amino acids. Many counts were recorded for this clonotype. The receptor comes from a donor aged 40 or over with multiple myeloma. The genes are TRBV27 and TRBJ2-7; TRBD2 aligns across 9 bases. The material sequenced was a population of CD138-negative cells sorted from bone marrow. CDR3 coding DNA: TGTGCCAGCAGTTTTAGCGGGGGCTCCTACGAGCAGTACTTC. It encodes CASSFSGGSYEQYF.